This T cell receptor beta chain was sequenced in a study of cytomegalovirus exposure and HLA in healthy donors. PCR amplification relied on 60 Vbeta primers (plus 13 Jbeta primers). Here immunoSEQ multiplex PCR was the method, and the copy in TCRdb shows in-frame clones only, minus some. The table lists around 260,000 clones, about 80% of them singletons. The receptor was derived from a girl aged 2 to 10 in good health and CMV-seronegative. The sequenced sample consisted of PBMCs.

CDR3: CASGGVSYTF. As DNA, the CDR3 is TGTGCCAGCGGGGGGGTATCCTACACCTTC. The chain couples TRBV9 to TRBJ1-2; weak D call: TRBD1 (5 bases). Between the trimmed V and J ends, which lost 7 bases and 10 bases, there was a span of 11 bases. The germline V gene encodes CDR1 SGDLS and CDR2 YYNGEE. CDR3 length equals 10 residues.